This TCR beta chain came from a study of shared clonotypes between healthy human individuals. On this clone: The target antigen is unknown.

The V end lost 3 bases, the J end lost 4 bases, and 16 bases lay between the germline ends. The germline V gene encodes CDR1 SGHAT and CDR2 FQNNGV. The CDR3 extends over 15 amino acids. Whole-study results and caveats: Sequencing depth was predicted to influence how clonotypes are shared among donors. Against clonotypes common to all four donors, non-shared ones had lower generation probabilities.

Naive CD8 populations comprised CD45RO-negative cells positively selected for CCR7, excluding terminally differentiated effector memory CD45RA+ cells. Adult Caucasians living in Nashville, Tennessee made up all of the donors. Authors' processing steps: Junction-only sequences without quality scores were provided by ImmunoSEQ, so filtering was different. Sequencing used immunoSEQ multiplex PCR; TCRdb keeps in-frame clones, though not all of them. That table supplies the V and J calls and clone size; D and trimming were determined from the DNA. The table shows roughly 570,000 clones, with nearly 98% occurring only once.

The clonotype originates from a man younger than 40 in good health. The sample was naive CD8+ T cells sorted from blood. The rearrangement uses TRBV11-2 and TRBJ2-7; no firm D call. The CDR3 reads CASSFGIASGYEQYF. The CDR3 region has the DNA TGTGCCAGCAGCTTTGGTATCGCTAGTGGATACGAGCAGTACTTC.